This record covers a single TCR beta chain. Its recognized antigen is unknown. No base quality information exists; no much larger clone differs at one position. Trimmed from V: 2 bases; trimmed from J: 7 bases; junction bases lacking a gene match: 12. From the germline V gene (reference sequence), CDR1 is LNHDA and CDR2 is SQIVND. Including cysteine and phenylalanine, the CDR3 has 16 amino acids. The sequence is cut down to CDR3 DNA, 48 bases in frame from base 1. The record originates from a study of T cell changes during pregnancy in multiple sclerosis (dated by TCRdb to the late 2010s). For context, the study as a whole: The study looked at changes in the T cell repertoire across pregnancy in women with multiple sclerosis.

Library generation was performed with the immunoSEQ multiplex PCR assay. Sourced from immuneACCESS, this table was stored by TCRdb with only in-frame sequences that have V and J called. A share of the clones is absent; for the studies checked, an unresolved V gene accounts for under half, and the remainder has no known explanation. Present in this sample are some 70,000 clones, 75% to 95% of which were seen just once. The ten largest account for roughly 2.1% of the sample. Sequences were derived from peripheral blood, sampled in the first trimester of pregnancy. This TCR was recovered from a female donor with multiple sclerosis, enrolled in a pregnancy study. The sequence is built from TRBV19 and TRBJ2-3, with TRBD1 identical over 7 junction bases. The CDR3 region has the sequence CASSITATGVQNTQYF. DNA sequence: TGTGCCAGTAGTATAACGGCCACAGGGGTTCAAAATACGCAGTATTTT.